The 4 T cell receptor beta chains below come from one sample, sequenced in a study of cytomegalovirus exposure and HLA in healthy donors. Assay used: immunoSEQ multiplex PCR; TCRdb lists only in-frame clones, some missing. The sample consists of more than 95,000 clones, more than 85% of them appearing once. Sequencing was done on a sample of PBMCs. Receptors originate from a man between 18 and 35 years old in good health and CMV-seropositive.

The chain couples TRBV28 to TRBJ1-4, with D perhaps TRBD1 (5 bases). The CDR3 is made up of 13 amino acids. The V gene's germline CDR1 is MDHEN and CDR2 SYDVKM. V gave up 6 bases and J gave up 8 bases, with 13 bases separating them. CDR3 DNA sequence: TGTGCCAGCAGACGGCAGGGTAGGGAAAAACTGTTTTTT. This sequence encodes CASRRQGREKLFF.

J is TRBJ1-6 and V is TRBV7-2, with D possibly matching TRBD1 (5 bases). The V and J ends lost 0 bases and 7 bases respectively, with 10 bases between them. Germline assignment: CDR1 SGHTA and CDR2 FQGNSA. The CDR3 extends over 15 amino acids. The CDR3 region is CASSLAGVGNSPLHF. The CDR3 coding sequence is TGTGCCAGCAGCTTAGCAGGGGTGGGAAATTCACCCCTCCACTTT.

The chain combines TRBV28 with TRBJ1-6, with unresolved D. Trimming cost V 7 bases and J 10 bases, with 14 bases left between them. Germline loops: CDR1 MDHEN, CDR2 SYDVKM. The CDR3 totals 13 residues. In nucleotides, the CDR3 is TGTGCCAGCAATAAAGAGGTCCAATCACCCCTCCACTTT. It specifies CASNKEVQSPLHF.

J is TRBJ1-6 and V is TRBV6-5; a possible D gene is TRBD1 (5 bases). The germline CDR1 and CDR2 sequences are MNHEY and SVGAGI. The CDR3 extends over 15 amino acids. V lost 6 bases to trimming and J lost 5 bases, with 14 bases between them. The CDR3 region is CASSPRRVNNSPLHF. The DNA of the CDR3 is TGTGCCAGCAGCCCCCGCAGGGTAAATAATTCACCCCTCCACTTT.